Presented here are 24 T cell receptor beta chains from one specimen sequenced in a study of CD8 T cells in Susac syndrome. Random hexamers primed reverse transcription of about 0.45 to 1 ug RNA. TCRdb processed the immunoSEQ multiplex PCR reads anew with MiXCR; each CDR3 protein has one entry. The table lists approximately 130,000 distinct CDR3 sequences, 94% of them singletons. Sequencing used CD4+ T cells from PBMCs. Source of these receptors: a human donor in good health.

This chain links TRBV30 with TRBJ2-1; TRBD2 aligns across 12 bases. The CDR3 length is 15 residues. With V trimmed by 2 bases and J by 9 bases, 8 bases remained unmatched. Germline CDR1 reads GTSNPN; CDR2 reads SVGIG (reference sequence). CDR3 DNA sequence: TGTGCCTGGAGTAAGACTAGCGGGAGTATCGGTGAGCAGTTCTTC. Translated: CAWSKTSGSIGEQFF.

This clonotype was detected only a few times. CDR3 DNA sequence: TGTGCCAGCAGTGAATATGTCCATTTAGAACAGTACTTC. Translation gives CASSEYVHLEQYF. The V call is TRBV2, the J call TRBJ2-7; D unclear. The V end lost 2 bases, the J end lost 10 bases, and 15 bases lay between the germline ends. The CDR3 runs to 13 residues. Germline V gene sequence: CDR1 SNHLY, CDR2 FYNNEI.

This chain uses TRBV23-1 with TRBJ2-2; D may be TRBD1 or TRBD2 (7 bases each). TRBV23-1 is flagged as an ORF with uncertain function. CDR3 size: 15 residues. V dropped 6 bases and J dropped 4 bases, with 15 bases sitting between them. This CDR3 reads CASSRTRGGTGELFF. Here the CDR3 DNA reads TGCGCCAGCAGCCGTACCAGGGGGGGCACCGGGGAGCTGTTTTTT.

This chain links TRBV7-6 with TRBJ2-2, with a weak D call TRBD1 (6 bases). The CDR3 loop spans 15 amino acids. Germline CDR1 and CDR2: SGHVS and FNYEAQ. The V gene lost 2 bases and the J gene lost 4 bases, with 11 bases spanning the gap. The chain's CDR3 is CASSLSGRGTGELFF. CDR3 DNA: TGTGCCAGCAGCTTATCGGGCAGGGGCACCGGGGAGCTGTTTTTT.

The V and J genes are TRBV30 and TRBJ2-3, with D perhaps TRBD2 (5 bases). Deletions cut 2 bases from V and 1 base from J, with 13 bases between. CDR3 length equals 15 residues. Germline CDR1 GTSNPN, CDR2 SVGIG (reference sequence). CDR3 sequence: CAWSLPGIGTDTQYF. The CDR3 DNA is TGTGCCTGGAGTCTCCCCGGGATCGGCACAGATACGCAGTATTTT.

The CDR3 region is CSFSEGVTEAFF. The CDR3 coding sequence is TGCAGCTTCTCGGAGGGGGTAACTGAAGCTTTCTTT. J is TRBJ1-1 and V is TRBV29-1; D might be TRBD1 (6 bases). Trimming took off 8 bases at V and 5 bases at J, with 15 bases between the two ends. The length of the CDR3 is 12 residues. Germline CDR1 reads SQVTM; CDR2 reads ANQGSEA. The full variable domain, its missing parts supplied by reference TRBV29-1 and TRBJ1-1, is SAVISQKPSRDICQRGTSLTIQCQVDSQVTMMFWYRQQPGQSLTLIATANQGSEATYESGFVIDKFPISRPNLTFSTLTVSNMSPEDSSIYLCSFSEGVTEAFFGQGTRLTVV.

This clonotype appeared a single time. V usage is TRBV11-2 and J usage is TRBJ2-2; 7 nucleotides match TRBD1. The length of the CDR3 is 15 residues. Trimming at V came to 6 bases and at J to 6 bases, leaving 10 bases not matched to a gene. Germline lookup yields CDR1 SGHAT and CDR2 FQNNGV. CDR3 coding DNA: TGTGCCAGCAGGCGCCAGGGGGTGCTCTCCGGGGAGCTGTTTTTT. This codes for CASRRQGVLSGELFF.

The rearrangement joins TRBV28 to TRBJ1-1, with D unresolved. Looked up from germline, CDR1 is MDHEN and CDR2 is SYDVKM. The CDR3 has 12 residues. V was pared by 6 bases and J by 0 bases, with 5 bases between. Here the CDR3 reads CASRLLNTEAFF. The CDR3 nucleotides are TGTGCCAGCAGGCTCCTGAACACTGAAGCTTTCTTT.

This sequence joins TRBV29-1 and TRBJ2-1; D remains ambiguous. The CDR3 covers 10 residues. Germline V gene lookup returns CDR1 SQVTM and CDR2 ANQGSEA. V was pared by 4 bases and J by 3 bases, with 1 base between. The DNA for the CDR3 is TGCAGCGTTGGCTACAATGAGCAGTTCTTC. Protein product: CSVGYNEQFF.

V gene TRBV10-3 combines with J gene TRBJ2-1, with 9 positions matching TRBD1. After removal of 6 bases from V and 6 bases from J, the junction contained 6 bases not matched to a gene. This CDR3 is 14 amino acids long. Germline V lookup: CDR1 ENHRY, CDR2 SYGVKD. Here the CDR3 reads CAIRWDRVSNEQFF. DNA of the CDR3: TGTGCCATCAGATGGGACAGGGTCTCCAATGAGCAGTTCTTC.

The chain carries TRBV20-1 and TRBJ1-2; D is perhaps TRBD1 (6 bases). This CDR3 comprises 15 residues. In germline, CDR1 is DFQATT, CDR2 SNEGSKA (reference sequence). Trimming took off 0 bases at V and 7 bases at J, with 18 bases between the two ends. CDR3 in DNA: TGCAGTGCTAGAGACGTGTGGCGGGGGGGGCTTGGCTACACCTTC. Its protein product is CSARDVWRGGLGYTF.

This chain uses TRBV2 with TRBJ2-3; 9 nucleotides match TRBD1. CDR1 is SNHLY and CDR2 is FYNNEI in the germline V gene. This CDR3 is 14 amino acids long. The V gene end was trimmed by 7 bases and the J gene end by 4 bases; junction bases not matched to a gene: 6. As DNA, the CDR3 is TGTGCCAGCACCGAGGGACAGGGTGCAGATACGCAGTATTTT. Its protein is CASTEGQGADTQYF.

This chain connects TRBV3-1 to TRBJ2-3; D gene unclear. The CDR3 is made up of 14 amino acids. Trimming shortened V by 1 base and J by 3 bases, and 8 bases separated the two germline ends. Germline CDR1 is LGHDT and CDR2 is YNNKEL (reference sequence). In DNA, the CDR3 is TGTGCCAGCAGCCAAGTTTCGAGAACAGATACGCAGTATTTT. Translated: CASSQVSRTDTQYF.

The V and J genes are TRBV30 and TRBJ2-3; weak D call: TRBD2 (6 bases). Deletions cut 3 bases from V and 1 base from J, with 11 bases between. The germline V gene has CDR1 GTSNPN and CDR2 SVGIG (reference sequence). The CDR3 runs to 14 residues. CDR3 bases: TGTGCCTGGAGAGGGTGGGGGGGCACAGATACGCAGTATTTT. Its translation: CAWRGWGGTDTQYF.

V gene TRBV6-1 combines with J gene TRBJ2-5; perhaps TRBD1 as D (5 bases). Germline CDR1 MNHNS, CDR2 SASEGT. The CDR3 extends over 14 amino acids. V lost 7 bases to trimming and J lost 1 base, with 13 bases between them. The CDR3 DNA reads TGTGCCAGCATGGGTTCAGGGCTCCAAGAGACCCAGTACTTC. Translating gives CASMGSGLQETQYF.

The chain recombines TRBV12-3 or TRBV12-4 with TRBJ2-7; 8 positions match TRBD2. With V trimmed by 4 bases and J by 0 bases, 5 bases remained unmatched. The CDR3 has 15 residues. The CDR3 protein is CASSSGLGSSYEQYF. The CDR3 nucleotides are TGTGCCAGCAGTTCGGGACTAGGGAGCTCCTACGAGCAGTACTTC.

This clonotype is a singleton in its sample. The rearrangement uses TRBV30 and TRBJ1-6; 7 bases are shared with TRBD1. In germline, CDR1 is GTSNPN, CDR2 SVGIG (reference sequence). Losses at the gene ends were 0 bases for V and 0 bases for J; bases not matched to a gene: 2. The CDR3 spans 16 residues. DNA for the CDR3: TGTGCCTGGAGTGTACAGGGGAGCTCCTATAATTCACCCCTCCACTTT. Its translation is CAWSVQGSSYNSPLHF.

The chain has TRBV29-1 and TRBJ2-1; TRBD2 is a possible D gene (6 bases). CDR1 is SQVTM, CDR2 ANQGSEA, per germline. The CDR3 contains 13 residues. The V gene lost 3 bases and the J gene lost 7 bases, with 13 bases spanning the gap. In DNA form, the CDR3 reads TGCAGCGTTGAGAGCCAGGGAGGTAATGAGCAGTTCTTC. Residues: CSVESQGGNEQFF.

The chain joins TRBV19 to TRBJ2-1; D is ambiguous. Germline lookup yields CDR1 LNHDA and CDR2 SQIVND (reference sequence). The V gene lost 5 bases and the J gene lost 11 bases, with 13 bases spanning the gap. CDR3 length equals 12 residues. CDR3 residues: CASSAYQGQQFF. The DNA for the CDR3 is TGTGCCAGTAGTGCCTACCAAGGCCAGCAGTTCTTC. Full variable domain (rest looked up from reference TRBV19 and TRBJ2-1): DGGITQSPKYLFRKEGQNVTLSCEQNLNHDAMYWYRQDPGQGLRLIYYSQIVNDFQKGDIAEGYSVSREKKESFPLTVTSAQKNPTAFYLCASSAYQGQQFFGPGTRLTVL.

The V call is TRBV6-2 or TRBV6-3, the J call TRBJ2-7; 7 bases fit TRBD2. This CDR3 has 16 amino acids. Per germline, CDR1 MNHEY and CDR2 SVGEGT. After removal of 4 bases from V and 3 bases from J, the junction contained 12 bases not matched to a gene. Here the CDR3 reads CASSSASGRGYYEQYF. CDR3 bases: TGTGCCAGCAGTTCTGCCTCGGGGAGGGGTTACTACGAGCAGTACTTC.

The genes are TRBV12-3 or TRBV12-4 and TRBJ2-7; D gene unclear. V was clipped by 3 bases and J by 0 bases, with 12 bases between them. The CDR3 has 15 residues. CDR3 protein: CASSFGGVLSYEQYF. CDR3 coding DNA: TGTGCCAGCAGTTTCGGTGGGGTACTCTCCTACGAGCAGTACTTC.

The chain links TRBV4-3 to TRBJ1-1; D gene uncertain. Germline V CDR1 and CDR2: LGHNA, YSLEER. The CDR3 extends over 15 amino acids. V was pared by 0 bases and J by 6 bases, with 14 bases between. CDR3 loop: CASSQETPIRAEAFF. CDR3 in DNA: TGCGCCAGCAGCCAAGAGACACCTATAAGGGCTGAAGCTTTCTTT.

The CDR3 reads CASSPDGKDQPQHF. DNA for the CDR3: TGTGCCAGCTCACCAGACGGTAAGGATCAGCCCCAGCATTTT. This chain links TRBV18 with TRBJ1-5; D gene uncertain. Trimming left V 2 bases short and J 5 bases short, with 10 bases between. CDR1 is KGHSH, CDR2 LQKENI, per germline. The CDR3 totals 14 residues.

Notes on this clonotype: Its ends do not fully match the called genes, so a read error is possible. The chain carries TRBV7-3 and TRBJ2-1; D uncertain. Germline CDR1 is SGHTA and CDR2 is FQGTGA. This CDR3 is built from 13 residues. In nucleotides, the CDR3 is TGTGCCAGCAGCTTAGACTCCGACAATGAGCAGTTCTTC. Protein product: CASSLDSDNEQFF. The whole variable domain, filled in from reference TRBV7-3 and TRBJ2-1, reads GAGVSQTPSNKVTEKGKYVELRCDPISGHTALYWYRQSLGQGPEFLIYFQGTGAADDSGLPNDRFFAVRPEGSVSTLKIQRTERGDSAVYLCASSLDSDNEQFFGPGTRLTVL.